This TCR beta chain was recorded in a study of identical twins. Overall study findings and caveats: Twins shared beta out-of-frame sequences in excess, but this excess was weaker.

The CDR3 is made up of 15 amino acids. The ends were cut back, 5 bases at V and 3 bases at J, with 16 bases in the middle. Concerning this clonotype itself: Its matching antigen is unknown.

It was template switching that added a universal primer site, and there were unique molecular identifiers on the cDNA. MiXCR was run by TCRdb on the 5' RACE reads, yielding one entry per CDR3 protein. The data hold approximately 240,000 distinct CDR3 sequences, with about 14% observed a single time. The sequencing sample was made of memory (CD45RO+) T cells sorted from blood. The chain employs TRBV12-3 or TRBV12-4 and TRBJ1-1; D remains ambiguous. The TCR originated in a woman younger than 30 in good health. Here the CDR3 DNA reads TGTGCCAGCAGTCCTGACACCGGAGACGACACTGAAGCTTTCTTT. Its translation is CASSPDTGDDTEAFF.